Listed below are T cell receptor beta chains from one sample, sequenced in a study of cytomegalovirus exposure and HLA in healthy donors. Method: immunoSEQ multiplex PCR; TCRdb's copy keeps in-frame clones and lacks some. Of roughly 100,000 clones in the sample, 10% were seen once. Specimen: PBMCs. The receptors shown here come from a man aged 40-49 years in good health and CMV-seropositive. Both conserved end residues are part of each CDR3. The D gene is left open where the match is weak. Rows may omit the clone size; those that give it use once, few, many or a size class.

TRBJ2-1	few	TRBV5-1	16	TRBD2	TGCGCCAGCAGCTTGGCTGGGCTAGCGGGGAACAATGAGCAGTTCTTC	CASSLAGLAGNNEQFF
TRBJ2-7	NA	TRBV25-1	14	NA	TGTGCCAGCAGCCATTCGACAGTCTCCTACGAGCAGTACTTC	CASSHSTVSYEQYF
TRBJ2-2	few	TRBV6-1	15	TRBD1	TGTGCCAGCAGGGCTGGACAGGGGGACACCGGGGAGCTGTTTTTT	CASRAGQGDTGELFF
TRBJ1-4	few	TRBV10-1	17	TRBD1	TGCGCCAGCGCCCCCAGGGACAGGGGACGTCTGGGTGAAAAACTGTTTTTT	CASAPRDRGRLGEKLFF
TRBJ1-5	few	TRBV5-6	15	TRBD1	TGTGCCAGCAGCTTGGCCGGGACAGGGGTTCAGCCCCAGCATTTT	CASSLAGTGVQPQHF
TRBJ1-2	few	TRBV5-8	12	NA	TGTGCCAGCAGCTTTGCTACAGGGGGCTACACCTTC	CASSFATGGYTF
TRBJ2-7	NA	TRBV7-9	15	TRBD2	TGTGCCAGCAGCCGGACTAGCGGGACGTCTAACGAGCAGTACTTC	CASSRTSGTSNEQYF
TRBJ1-3	NA	TRBV5-1	18	TRBD1	TGCGCCAGCAGCCCCATCGGACAGGGCTTGCTCTCTGGAAACACCATATATTTT	CASSPIGQGLLSGNTIYF
TRBJ2-4	NA	TRBV28	16	NA	TGTGCCAGCAGTCCCCATCCCGCGCGGGCCAAAAACATTCAGTACTTC	CASSPHPARAKNIQYF
TRBJ2-7	NA	TRBV5-1	15	NA	TGCGCCAGCAGCTTGGGAGGCGGGAAGGCCTACGAGCAGTACTTC	CASSLGGGKAYEQYF
TRBJ1-1	NA	TRBV19	12	NA	TGTGCCAGTACCCCGGACTCACGGCAAGCTTTCTTT	CASTPDSRQAFF
TRBJ2-7	NA	TRBV4-3	18	TRBD1	TGCGCCAGCAGCCAAGGCGCCACCGGGACAGGGTTGTCCTACGAGCAGTACTTC	CASSQGATGTGLSYEQYF
TRBJ1-2	NA	TRBV6-1	14	NA	TGTGCCAGCAGTGAAGAGGCAGGCCTCTATGGCTACACCTTC	CASSEEAGLYGYTF
TRBJ2-1	few	TRBV4-1	18	NA	TGCGCCAGCAGCCAAGGTTCGGTTCGAGGGGGTTCCTACAATGAGCAGTTCTTC	CASSQGSVRGGSYNEQFF
TRBJ1-4	NA	TRBV9	16	TRBD1	TGTGCCAGCAGCGAAGGGCTGACAGGGAATAATGAAAAACTGTTTTTT	CASSEGLTGNNEKLFF
TRBJ2-7	NA	TRBV6-4	13	TRBD1	TGTGCCAGCAGTTCCGACAGGGGCCACGAGCAGTACTTC	CASSSDRGHEQYF
TRBJ2-4	few	TRBV27	14	TRBD2	TGTGCCAGCAGGGGGACTAGCGAAAAAAACATTCAGTACTTC	CASRGTSEKNIQYF
TRBJ2-7	few	TRBV5-6	15	TRBD2	TGTGCCAGCTCCAAATCCCGGGTAGCGGGAGTATTGCAGTACTTC	CASSKSRVAGVLQYF
TRBJ2-7	NA	TRBV5-1	14	TRBD2	TGCGCCAGCAGCTTGATAGCGGGAACCTACGAGCAGTACTTC	CASSLIAGTYEQYF
TRBJ1-1	once	TRBV19	17	NA	TGTGCCAGTAGTATAGACCCAGCAGGGATAATGAACACTGAAGCTTTCTTT	CASSIDPAGIMNTEAFF
TRBJ2-1	NA	TRBV12-2	16	NA	TGTGCAAGTCGCTTCGATCCTAGCGGCAATTACAATGAGCAGTTCTTC	CASRFDPSGNYNEQFF
TRBJ2-1	NA	TRBV2	12	TRBD1	TGTGCCAGCAGTGCTACCGGGACAGGTGGATTCTTC	CASSATGTGGFF
TRBJ1-6	NA	TRBV4-2	17	TRBD1	TGTGCCAGCAGCCAAGGTACACAGGGGGCTGGAAGTTCACCCCTCCACTTT	CASSQGTQGAGSSPLHF
TRBJ1-3	few	TRBV7-9	15	NA	TGTGCCAGCAGCTTAGACGACATCTCTGGAAACACCATATATTTT	CASSLDDISGNTIYF
TRBJ1-2	few	TRBV27	13	NA	TGTGCCAGCAGTACCCCTTGGGCAGGCGGCTACACCTTC	CASSTPWAGGYTF
TRBJ2-5	NA	TRBV11-2	16	TRBD2	TGTGCCAGCAGCTTCAAAGGACTAGCGGGGCTGGAGACCCAGTACTTC	CASSFKGLAGLETQYF
TRBJ2-3	NA	TRBV5-4	17	NA	TGTGCCAGCAGCTCCCGAGACATGGCTGGGTCCACAGATACGCAGTATTTT	CASSSRDMAGSTDTQYF
TRBJ2-1	few	TRBV27	16	NA	TGTGCCAGCAGTTCACCGGCAGGTTGGAGCGGAAATGAGCAGTTCTTC	CASSSPAGWSGNEQFF
TRBJ1-1	NA	TRBV7-6	14	TRBD1	TGTGCCAGCAGTCGACAGGGCTGGAACACTGAAGCTTTCTTT	CASSRQGWNTEAFF
TRBJ1-1	NA	TRBV7-9	15	NA	TGTGCCAGCAGCTTTTCAACAGGATATGTCACTGAAGCTTTCTTT	CASSFSTGYVTEAFF
TRBJ1-2	few	TRBV7-3	14	TRBD1	TGTGCCAGCAGCTTAACAGGGGGCGACTATGGCTACACCTTC	CASSLTGGDYGYTF
TRBJ1-3	few	TRBV28	12	NA	TGTGCCAGCAGTTCGCGGCCAAACACCATATATTTT	CASSSRPNTIYF
TRBJ1-5	few	TRBV7-8	15	TRBD1	TGTGCCAGCAGCTTCGACGACAGGGCGTTTCAGCCCCAGCATTTT	CASSFDDRAFQPQHF
TRBJ2-1	NA	TRBV28	13	TRBD2	TGTGCCAGCAGTCCCGGACTAGCGAGTGAGCAGTTCTTC	CASSPGLASEQFF
TRBJ1-1	few	TRBV20-1	11	NA	TGCAGTGCTAGGTATAACACTGAAGCTTTCTTT	CSARYNTEAFF
TRBJ2-5	once	TRBV4-1	15	NA	TGCGCCAGCAGCCAAGATAGGTGGGCTCAAGAGACCCAGTACTTC	CASSQDRWAQETQYF
TRBJ2-2	few	TRBV5-6	15	NA	TGTGCCAGCAGCTTGGGGGGGGAGTCCAGCGGGGAGCTGTTTTTT	CASSLGGESSGELFF
TRBJ1-3	few	TRBV15	17	NA	TGTGCCACCAGCACCGAAATACAAGGGGACTCTGGAAACACCATATATTTT	CATSTEIQGDSGNTIYF